This T cell receptor (beta chain) was recovered during a study of tumor-infiltrating lymphocytes in primary liver carcinoma. Overall study context: Patients comprised men and women whose ages fell between 30 and 69 years. Sequenced samples came back with roughly 3.5 to 7.5 million productive TCRbeta reads, and the counts looked alike across tissue types.

Total RNA amounting to roughly 480 ng was the source from which TCR beta cDNA was made with a constant-region primer. ARM-PCR, slightly modified, supplied the TCR beta libraries through three nested multiplex PCR rounds. TRBV1-TRBV30 forward and Cbeta reverse primers drove the first two approximately 11-cycle rounds. TCRdb re-called the multiplex PCR reads through MiXCR, storing one row per CDR3 protein. Of 45,000 or so distinct CDR3 sequences detected, more than 70% appear once; the ten largest clones hold 38%. RNA and DNA were co-extracted from approximately 20-30 mg of unsorted bulk tissue. Chronic HBV infection, which was untreated, was present in the patients. Study-wide points: Lower overlap was observed for tumor-adjacent and tumor-blood pairs relative to tumor region pairs.

Germline V gene lookup returns CDR1 SGHKS and CDR2 YYEKEE (reference sequence). The CDR3 runs 15 residues. With respect to this clonotype: Its antigen is unknown. The CDR3 does not end in the conserved phenylalanine or tryptophan, so this is likely a read error.

This receptor was identified in a woman aged 25 to 39 with primary liver carcinoma and hepatitis B virus infection. The V gene is TRBV5-5, the J gene TRBJ2-2; TRBD1 matches at 11 bases. The sample consisted of tumor-adjacent normal liver tissue. DNA for the CDR3: TGTACCAGCAGATATGGGACAGGGGGGACCGGGGAGCTGTTTTTG. Protein product: CTSRYGTGGTGELFL.